Listed below are T cell receptor beta chains from one sample, sequenced in a study of radiotherapy plus CTLA-4 blockade in lung cancer. Here immunoSEQ multiplex PCR was the method, and the copy in TCRdb shows in-frame clones only, minus some. The sample records about 25,000 clones, approximately 74% being singletons. This material consisted of peripheral blood, taken from a patient treated with radiotherapy plus ipilimumab. The receptors derive from a human donor with non-small cell lung cancer whose response to radiotherapy plus ipilimumab could not be evaluated. Each CDR3 is given with its conserved first and last residue. The D gene is left open where the match is weak. Not all rows give a size; the values are once, few, many and, for expanded clones, a class.

V: TRBV4-2
length: 15
J: TRBJ2-7
D: TRBD2
size: NA
DNA: TGTGCCAGCAGCCAAGTCGTGGGGGGGACCTACGAGCAGTACTTC
CDR3: CASSQVVGGTYEQYF

V: TRBV5-1
length: 14
J: TRBJ1-1
D: NA
size: NA
DNA: TGCGCCAGCAGCTTGGTGACGGGGGACACTGAAGCTTTCTTT
CDR3: CASSLVTGDTEAFF

V: TRBV19
length: 15
J: TRBJ2-1
D: NA
size: NA
DNA: TGTGCCACCTCACCATACAGACAGCCGGTGAATGAGCAGTTCTTC
CDR3: CATSPYRQPVNEQFF

V: TRBV28
length: 14
J: TRBJ2-7
D: TRBD2
size: NA
DNA: TGTGCCAGCAGTACAACTAGCGGGTCGTACGAGCAGTACTTC
CDR3: CASSTTSGSYEQYF

V: TRBV2
length: 14
J: TRBJ2-4
D: TRBD1
size: NA
DNA: TGTGCCAGCAGAAGGACAGGGTGGGGAGCCATTCAGTACTTC
CDR3: CASRRTGWGAIQYF

V: TRBV5-1
length: 16
J: TRBJ2-1
D: NA
size: few
DNA: TGCGCCAGCAGCTCGAGGACAGGCGGGACTCACAATGAGCAGTTCTTC
CDR3: CASSSRTGGTHNEQFF

V: TRBV6-5
length: 15
J: TRBJ2-2
D: TRBD1
size: few
DNA: TGTGCCAGCAGTCCCCGGACAGGGTACCCCGGGGAGCTGTTTTTT
CDR3: CASSPRTGYPGELFF

V: TRBV4-2
length: 14
J: TRBJ1-2
D: NA
size: NA
DNA: TGTGCCAGCAGCCAAGTAGGGGATAACTATGGCTACACCTTC
CDR3: CASSQVGDNYGYTF

V: TRBV10-3
length: 15
J: TRBJ2-2
D: NA
size: few
DNA: TGTGCCATCAGTGAGTCGGGGGGGCCCCGCGGGGAGCTGTTTTTT
CDR3: CAISESGGPRGELFF

V: TRBV5-4
length: 13
J: TRBJ1-2
D: NA
size: NA
DNA: TGTGCCAGCAGCTTGGTAGTAGGGGATGGCTACACCTTC
CDR3: CASSLVVGDGYTF

V: TRBV5-1
length: 15
J: TRBJ2-7
D: TRBD2
size: NA
DNA: TGCGCCAGCAGCTTGGCTAGCGGAGCTACCTACGAGCAGTACTTC
CDR3: CASSLASGATYEQYF

V: TRBV10-3
length: 15
J: TRBJ2-5
D: NA
size: NA
DNA: TGTGCCATCAGTGCCAACAGTAACCCCCAGGAGACCCAGTACTTC
CDR3: CAISANSNPQETQYF

V: TRBV5-4
length: 14
J: TRBJ2-3
D: TRBD1
size: NA
DNA: TGTGCCAGCACCTTTGACAGGGGCACAGATACGCAGTATTTT
CDR3: CASTFDRGTDTQYF

V: TRBV28
length: 18
J: TRBJ2-2
D: TRBD1
size: NA
DNA: TGTGCCAGCAACTACCTGGGGGACAGGGCTGGGAACACCGGGGAGCTGTTTTTT
CDR3: CASNYLGDRAGNTGELFF

V: TRBV6-1
length: 13
J: TRBJ1-5
D: TRBD1
size: NA
DNA: TGTGCCGGAGGGACAGGGTCCAATCAGCCCCAGCATTTT
CDR3: CAGGTGSNQPQHF

V: TRBV6-4
length: 15
J: TRBJ2-1
D: NA
size: NA
DNA: TGTGCCAGCAGCCCACAGGGAGGGGGCTACAATGAGCAGTTCTTC
CDR3: CASSPQGGGYNEQFF

V: TRBV7-9
length: 16
J: TRBJ2-1
D: TRBD2
size: NA
DNA: TGTGCCAGCAACGCCCGGGGACGACTAGCGGGTAATGAGCAGTTCTTC
CDR3: CASNARGRLAGNEQFF

V: TRBV7-2
length: 14
J: TRBJ1-2
D: TRBD1
size: few
DNA: TGTGCCAGCAGCTTAAACAGGGGGCCATATGGCTACACCTTC
CDR3: CASSLNRGPYGYTF

V: TRBV7-2
length: 13
J: TRBJ1-1
D: NA
size: NA
DNA: TGTGCCAGCAAACAGGGTTACGGCACTGAAGCTTTCTTT
CDR3: CASKQGYGTEAFF

V: TRBV5-6
length: 15
J: TRBJ2-5
D: TRBD1
size: NA
DNA: TGTGCCAGCAGCCTTGTTGCAGGGGGCCGAGAGACCCAGTACTTC
CDR3: CASSLVAGGRETQYF

V: TRBV4-1
length: 17
J: TRBJ2-7
D: NA
size: NA
DNA: TGCGCCAGCAGCCAAGATCTTAAAAGGGGATCAGGCTACGAGCAGTACTTC
CDR3: CASSQDLKRGSGYEQYF

V: TRBV5-4
length: 14
J: TRBJ2-5
D: NA
size: NA
DNA: TGTGCCAGCAGCTTGTTCAGGCAGCAAGAGACCCAGTACTTC
CDR3: CASSLFRQQETQYF

V: TRBV5-4
length: 15
J: TRBJ2-7
D: TRBD2
size: NA
DNA: TGTGCCAGCAGCTTTGGCGGGGGGAGCTCCTACGAGCAGTACTTC
CDR3: CASSFGGGSSYEQYF

V: TRBV9
length: 14
J: TRBJ2-3
D: TRBD2
size: NA
DNA: TGTGCCAGCGGAGGGACTAGCGGCACAGATACGCAGTATTTT
CDR3: CASGGTSGTDTQYF

V: TRBV5-1
length: 14
J: TRBJ2-7
D: NA
size: NA
DNA: TGCGCCAGCAGCTTGGCCGGCGGAGTTTACGAGCAGTACTTC
CDR3: CASSLAGGVYEQYF

V: TRBV6-4
length: 12
J: TRBJ2-3
D: NA
size: NA
DNA: TGTGCCAGCAGTGACTCAGGGGTGACGCAGTATTTT
CDR3: CASSDSGVTQYF

V: TRBV5-1
length: 17
J: TRBJ2-3
D: NA
size: NA
DNA: TGCGCCAGCAAGCCGAACCTCGGGGAGGGGGAGGTAGATACGCAGTATTTT
CDR3: CASKPNLGEGEVDTQYF

V: TRBV18
length: 15
J: TRBJ2-5
D: TRBD2
size: NA
DNA: TGTGCCAGCTCTCATCAGCGGGAGTCTTGGGAGACCCAGTACTTC
CDR3: CASSHQRESWETQYF

V: TRBV19
length: 14
J: TRBJ1-2
D: TRBD1
size: NA
DNA: TGTGCCAGTAGTTCAAGACAGGGGGGGTATGGCTACACCTTC
CDR3: CASSSRQGGYGYTF

V: TRBV4-1
length: 15
J: TRBJ1-5
D: NA
size: few
DNA: TGCGCCAGCAGCCAAGAGTCGGGGAACAATCAGCCCCAGCATTTT
CDR3: CASSQESGNNQPQHF

V: TRBV5-1
length: 20
J: TRBJ2-3
D: TRBD2
size: NA
DNA: TGCGCCAGCAGCTTGATAGGGACTAGCGGTTTTACCCCTAGCACAGATACGCAGTATTTT
CDR3: CASSLIGTSGFTPSTDTQYF

V: TRBV25-1
length: 14
J: TRBJ2-7
D: TRBD2
size: NA
DNA: TGTGCCAGCACTGGGGCTAGCGGGCCGGGAGAGCAGTACTTC
CDR3: CASTGASGPGEQYF

V: TRBV18
length: 15
J: TRBJ1-4
D: NA
size: NA
DNA: TGTGCCAGCTCACCAGGGGCAGACCAGGGAGAAAAACTGTTTTTT
CDR3: CASSPGADQGEKLFF

V: TRBV30
length: 13
J: TRBJ2-7
D: NA
size: NA
DNA: TGTGCCTGGAGGTCCCCCACCCTAGGCGGGCAGTACTTC
CDR3: CAWRSPTLGGQYF

V: TRBV6-1
length: 13
J: TRBJ1-1
D: NA
size: once
DNA: TGTGCCAGCAGTGAAACGGGGAACACTGAAGCTTTCTTT
CDR3: CASSETGNTEAFF

V: TRBV19
length: 15
J: TRBJ2-2
D: TRBD2
size: once
DNA: TGTGCCAGTAGTATAGGGGGCGGGAGAACCGGGGAGCTGTTTTTT
CDR3: CASSIGGGRTGELFF

V: TRBV18
length: 16
J: TRBJ2-2
D: TRBD1
size: NA
DNA: TGTGCCAGCTCATCTCCGGGACAGGGCGACACCGGGGAGCTGTTTTTT
CDR3: CASSSPGQGDTGELFF

V: TRBV6-6
length: 13
J: TRBJ1-5
D: NA
size: few
DNA: TGTGCCAGCAGTTACGTTATTAATCAGCCCCAGCATTTT
CDR3: CASSYVINQPQHF

V: TRBV6-5
length: 12
J: TRBJ1-2
D: NA
size: once
DNA: TGTGCCAGCCATCAAGACTTATATGGCTACACCTTC
CDR3: CASHQDLYGYTF

V: TRBV5-1
length: 15
J: TRBJ2-5
D: TRBD1
size: NA
DNA: TGCGCCAGCAGCTTGTTGACAGGGAGAGAGGAGACCCAGTACTTC
CDR3: CASSLLTGREETQYF

V: TRBV5-1
length: 16
J: TRBJ2-1
D: TRBD2
size: few
DNA: TGCGCCAGCAGCCGGACCCAGGGACTAGCGTACAATGAGCAGTTCTTC
CDR3: CASSRTQGLAYNEQFF

V: TRBV18
length: 16
J: TRBJ1-1
D: TRBD1
size: NA
DNA: TGTGCCAGCTCACCACGGACAGGGATTATCAACACTGAAGCTTTCTTT
CDR3: CASSPRTGIINTEAFF

V: TRBV6-1
length: 15
J: TRBJ1-3
D: NA
size: few
DNA: TGTGCCACCGTAGAACCAGGGTCGTCTGTAAACACCATATATTTT
CDR3: CATVEPGSSVNTIYF

V: TRBV5-4
length: 15
J: TRBJ1-2
D: NA
size: NA
DNA: TGTGCCAGCAGCTTAAAGCGACAGCCCGGTGAGGGCTACACCTTC
CDR3: CASSLKRQPGEGYTF

V: TRBV4-1
length: 16
J: TRBJ2-7
D: NA
size: few
DNA: TGCGCCAGCAGCCAAGATGAAGATTCCGGGATCTACGAGCAGTACTTC
CDR3: CASSQDEDSGIYEQYF

V: TRBV14
length: 15
J: TRBJ1-2
D: NA
size: NA
DNA: TGTGCCAGCAGCCAAGATGGTTGGCAGTTCTATGGCTACACCTTC
CDR3: CASSQDGWQFYGYTF

V: TRBV9
length: 13
J: TRBJ2-1
D: NA
size: once
DNA: TGTGCCAGCAGCCCGAGCTCCTACAATGAGCAGTTCTTC
CDR3: CASSPSSYNEQFF

V: TRBV19
length: 16
J: TRBJ2-3
D: TRBD2
size: few
DNA: TGTGCCAGTAGGAGACTAGCGGGAGGGCCCACAGATACGCAGTATTTT
CDR3: CASRRLAGGPTDTQYF

V: TRBV5-1
length: 14
J: TRBJ2-3
D: NA
size: once
DNA: TGCGCCAGCAGCTTGGTGGCGGGCACAGATACGCAGTATTTT
CDR3: CASSLVAGTDTQYF

V: TRBV2
length: 16
J: TRBJ1-5
D: TRBD1
size: NA
DNA: TGTGCCAGCCGATCCACGACAGGGGGCAGAGGAACGCCCCAGCATTTT
CDR3: CASRSTTGGRGTPQHF